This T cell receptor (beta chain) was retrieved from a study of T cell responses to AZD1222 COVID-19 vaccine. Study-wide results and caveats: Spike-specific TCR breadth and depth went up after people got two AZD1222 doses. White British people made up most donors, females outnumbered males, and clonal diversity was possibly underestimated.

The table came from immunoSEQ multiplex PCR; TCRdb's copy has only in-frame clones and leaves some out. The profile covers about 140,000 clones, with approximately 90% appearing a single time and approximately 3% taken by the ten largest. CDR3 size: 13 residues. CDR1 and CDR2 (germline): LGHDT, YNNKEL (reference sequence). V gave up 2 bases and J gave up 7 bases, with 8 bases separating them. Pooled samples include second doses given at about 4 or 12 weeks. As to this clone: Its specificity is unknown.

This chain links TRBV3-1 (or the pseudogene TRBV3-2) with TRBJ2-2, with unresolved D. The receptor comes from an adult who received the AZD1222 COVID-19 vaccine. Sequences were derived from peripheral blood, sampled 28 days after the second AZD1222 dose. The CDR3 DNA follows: TGTGCCAGCAGCCAAAGTTTCGGCGGGGAGCTGTTTTTT. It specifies CASSQSFGGELFF.